The T cell receptor beta chain described here comes from a study of T cells in Graves' hyperthyroidism and ophthalmopathy. For the study at large: Peripheral blood was taken when the disease was first diagnosed, before any treatment began. Findings and limits, study-wide: Ophthalmopathy and stable hyperthyroidism were separated by a 13 V-J model.

Template material for amplifying TCR beta CDR3 regions consisted of RNA transcripts. The TCR CDR3 first-round RT-PCR relied on the HTBI primer set. TCRdb re-analysed the multiplex PCR reads in MiXCR, keeping a single row per CDR3 protein. The sample yields 500,000 to 550,000 distinct CDR3 sequences, less than 25% seen once. With 3 bases removed from V and 2 bases from J, the gap between germline ends came to 17 bases. There are 17 residues in the CDR3. Germline assignment: CDR1 MNHEY and CDR2 SVGAGI. Clinical symptoms, serum thyroxine and TRAb, thyroid ultrasound and orbital computed tomography were used for the diagnoses. This clonotype has ten or more counts. Antigen: not known.

The chain uses TRBV6-5 and TRBJ1-3; D is undetermined. Sequenced input: blood. This sequence originates from a man between 18 and 29 years old with Graves' hyperthyroidism. The CDR3 loop reads CASSYYLDDGAGNTIYF. CDR3 DNA sequence: TGTGCCAGCAGTTATTACCTTGATGATGGGGCTGGAAACACCATATATTTT.